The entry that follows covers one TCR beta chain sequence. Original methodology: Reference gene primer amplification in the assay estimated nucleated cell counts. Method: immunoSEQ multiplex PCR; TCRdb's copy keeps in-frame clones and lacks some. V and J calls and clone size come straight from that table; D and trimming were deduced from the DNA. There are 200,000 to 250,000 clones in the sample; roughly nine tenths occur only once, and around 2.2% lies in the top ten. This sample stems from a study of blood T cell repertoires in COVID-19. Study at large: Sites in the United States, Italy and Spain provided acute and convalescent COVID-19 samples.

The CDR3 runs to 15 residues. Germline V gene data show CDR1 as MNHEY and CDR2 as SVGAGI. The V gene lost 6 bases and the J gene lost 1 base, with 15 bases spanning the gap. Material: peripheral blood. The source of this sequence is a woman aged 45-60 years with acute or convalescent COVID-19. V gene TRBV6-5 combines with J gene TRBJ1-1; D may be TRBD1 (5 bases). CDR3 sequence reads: CASRRARARNTEAFF. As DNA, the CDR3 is TGTGCCAGCAGGAGAGCCAGGGCCAGGAACACTGAAGCTTTCTTT.